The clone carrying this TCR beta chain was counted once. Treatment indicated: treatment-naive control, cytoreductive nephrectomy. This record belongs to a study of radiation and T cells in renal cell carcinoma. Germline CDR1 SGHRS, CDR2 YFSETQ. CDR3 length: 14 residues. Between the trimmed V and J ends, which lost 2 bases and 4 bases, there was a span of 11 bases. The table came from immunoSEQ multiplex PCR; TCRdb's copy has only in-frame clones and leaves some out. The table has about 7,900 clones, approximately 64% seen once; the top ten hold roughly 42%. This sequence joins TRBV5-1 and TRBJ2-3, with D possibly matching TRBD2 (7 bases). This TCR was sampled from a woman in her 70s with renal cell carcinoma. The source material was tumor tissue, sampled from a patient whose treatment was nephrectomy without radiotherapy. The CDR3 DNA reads TGCGCCAGCAGCTTCTCGGGGGGCCCAGATACGCAGTATTTT. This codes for CASSFSGGPDTQYF.